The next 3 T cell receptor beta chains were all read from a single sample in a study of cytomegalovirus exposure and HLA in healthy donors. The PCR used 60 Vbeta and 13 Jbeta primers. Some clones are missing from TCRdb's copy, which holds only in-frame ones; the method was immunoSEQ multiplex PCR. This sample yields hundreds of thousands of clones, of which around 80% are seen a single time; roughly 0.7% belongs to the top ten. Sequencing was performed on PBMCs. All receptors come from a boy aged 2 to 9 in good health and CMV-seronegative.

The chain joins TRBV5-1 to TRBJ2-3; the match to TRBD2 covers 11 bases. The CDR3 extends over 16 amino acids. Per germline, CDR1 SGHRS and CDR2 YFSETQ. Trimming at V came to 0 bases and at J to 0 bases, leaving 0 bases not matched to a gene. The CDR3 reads CASSLGTSGSTDTQYF. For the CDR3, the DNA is TGCGCCAGCAGCTTGGGGACTAGCGGGAGCACAGATACGCAGTATTTT.

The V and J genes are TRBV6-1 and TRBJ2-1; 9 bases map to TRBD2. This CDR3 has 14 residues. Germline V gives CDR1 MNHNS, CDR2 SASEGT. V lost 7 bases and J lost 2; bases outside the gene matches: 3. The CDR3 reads CASKTSGAYNEQFF. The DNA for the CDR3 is TGTGCCAGCAAGACTAGCGGAGCCTACAATGAGCAGTTCTTC.

DNA of the CDR3: TGTGCCAGCAGCCCTGGACAGGGAAATCAGCCCCAGCATTTT. As protein: CASSPGQGNQPQHF. The chain employs TRBV6-6 and TRBJ1-5, with 8 positions matching TRBD1. Germline V CDR1 and CDR2: MNHNY, SVGAGI (reference sequence). The V gene end was trimmed by 6 bases and the J gene end by 4 bases; junction bases not matched to a gene: 5. This CDR3 comprises 14 residues.